The 16 T cell receptor beta chains below all came from one sample that was sequenced in a study of blood T cell repertoires in COVID-19. The repertoire was sequenced with immunoSEQ multiplex PCR; TCRdb's copy has only in-frame clones and lacks some. Here the sample spans 200,000 or so clones, 70% to 90% being singletons. Sequences were obtained from peripheral blood. These receptor sequences come from a man aged 50-60 years with COVID-19, enrolled during active disease.

The rearrangement links TRBV10-3 to TRBJ2-3; tentative D call: TRBD1 (6 bases). The CDR3 has 14 amino acids. Trimming cost V 4 bases and J 2 bases, with 10 bases left between them. From germline, CDR1 is ENHRY and CDR2 SYGVKD. The CDR3: CAISVAGDTDTQYF. In DNA form, the CDR3 reads TGTGCCATCAGTGTGGCAGGGGACACAGATACGCAGTATTTT.

The V and J genes are TRBV16 and TRBJ1-2, with no clear D. This CDR3 comprises 16 residues. V gave up 2 bases and J gave up 0 bases, with 13 bases separating them. Looked up from germline, CDR1 is KGHSY and CDR2 is FQNENV. The CDR3 DNA reads as TGTGCCAGCAGCCAAATTAAGGCGGATGCTAACTATGGCTACACCTTC. It yields the protein CASSQIKADANYGYTF.

V gene TRBV28 combines with J gene TRBJ2-1; D perhaps matches TRBD2 (5 bases). The ends were cut back, 4 bases at V and 6 bases at J, with 16 bases in the middle. From germline, CDR1 is MDHEN and CDR2 SYDVKM. The CDR3 sequence is 15 residues long. CDR3 loop: CASSSGVDVSNEQFF. The CDR3 bases are TGTGCCAGCAGTTCCGGGGTCGATGTATCCAATGAGCAGTTCTTC. Full variable domain (rest looked up from reference TRBV28 and TRBJ2-1): DVKVTQSSRYLVKRTGEKVFLECVQDMDHENMFWYRQDPGLGLRLIYFSYDVKMKEKGDIPEGYSVSREKKERFSLILESASTNQTSMYLCASSSGVDVSNEQFFGPGTRLTVL.

This clone has only one observation. The genes are TRBV19 and TRBJ2-7, with no clear D. V dropped 3 bases and J dropped 3 bases, with 18 bases sitting between them. This CDR3 region has 16 residues. Germline-derived CDR1 and CDR2 are LNHDA and SQIVND (reference sequence). DNA for the CDR3: TGTGCCAGTAGTATCGCAGACCTGCGGAGTGTCTACGAGCAGTACTTC. This translates into CASSIADLRSVYEQYF.

This chain connects TRBV10-3 to TRBJ2-1; 12 nucleotides agree with TRBD2. V lost 6 bases to trimming and J lost 7 bases; unmatched junction nucleotides: 4. Germline V lookup: CDR1 ENHRY, CDR2 SYGVKD. The CDR3 contains 14 residues. Here the CDR3 reads CAIRGLAGLNEQFF. The CDR3 DNA reads TGTGCCATCAGAGGACTAGCGGGACTAAATGAGCAGTTCTTC.

This clone appeared a single time. The chain joins TRBV18 to TRBJ2-5, with 9 nucleotides matching TRBD1. The CDR3 has 13 residues. Germline V gene data show CDR1 as KGHSH and CDR2 as LQKENI. With 4 bases clipped from V and 5 bases from J, the junction kept 2 bases outside the gene matches. For the CDR3, the DNA is TGTGCCAGCTCACGGACAGGGGATGAGACCCAGTACTTC. Its translation: CASSRTGDETQYF.

The gene calls are TRBV10-3 and TRBJ2-7; TRBD1 matches 9 bases. This CDR3 comprises 13 residues. Germline trimming cut 10 bases from V and 5 bases from J; bases unmatched to any gene: 9. Germline assignment: CDR1 ENHRY and CDR2 SYGVKD. CDR3 sequence reads: CATRQQGADEQYF. The DNA for the CDR3 is TGTGCCACCAGGCAACAGGGGGCGGACGAGCAGTACTTC.

The V and J genes are TRBV19 and TRBJ1-1; D is perhaps TRBD1 (5 bases). The ends were cut back, 5 bases at V and 5 bases at J, with 12 bases in the middle. This CDR3 comprises 13 residues. Germline CDR1 is LNHDA and CDR2 is SQIVND (reference sequence). For the CDR3, the DNA is TGTGCCAGTAGTGGGGGGTCGAGGACTGAAGCTTTCTTT. The encoded protein is CASSGGSRTEAFF.

The chain uses TRBV5-5 and TRBJ2-2; D may be TRBD2 (6 bases). This CDR3 is 14 amino acids long. From germline, CDR1 is SGHKS and CDR2 YYEKEE (reference sequence). V lost 2 bases, J lost 1 base, and 6 bases lay in between. DNA for the CDR3: TGTGCCAGCAGCTTTAGCGGGAACACCGGGGAGCTGTTTTTT. This sequence encodes CASSFSGNTGELFF.

The chain recombines TRBV6-2 or TRBV6-3 with TRBJ2-2; perhaps TRBD2 as D (5 bases). V lost 2 bases and J lost 3, with 10 bases in between. Germline V CDR1 and CDR2: MNHEY, SVGEGT. The CDR3 has 15 amino acids. The CDR3 region is CASSYVRGYTGELFF. Written as DNA, the CDR3 is TGTGCCAGCAGTTACGTCCGGGGATACACCGGGGAGCTGTTTTTT.

This clone rates as medium-sized (0.01 to 0.1%). The chain employs TRBV7-9 and TRBJ2-1, with 10 positions matching TRBD2. The CDR3 runs 13 residues. Germline CDR1 reads SEHNR; CDR2 reads FQNEAQ (reference sequence). Germline trimming cut 5 bases from V and 8 bases from J; bases unmatched to any gene: 3. The CDR3 bases are TGTGCCAGCAGCGTCCTAGCGGGAGATGAGCAGTTCTTC. Translation gives CASSVLAGDEQFF.

This rearrangement joins TRBV4-2 to TRBJ2-7, with 13 bases lining up with TRBD2. The trim removed 1 base at V and 0 bases at J, leaving 9 bases unmatched. CDR1 and CDR2 from the germline V gene are LGHNA and YNFKEQ. CDR3 length: 19 amino acids. The CDR3 reads CASSQGLRRTSGSSYEQYF. In DNA form, the CDR3 reads TGTGCCAGCAGCCAAGGACTACGTCGGACTAGCGGGAGCTCCTACGAGCAGTACTTC.

This chain connects TRBV7-9 to TRBJ1-2; D is undetermined. Germline CDR1 is SEHNR and CDR2 is FQNEAQ (reference sequence). With 5 bases removed from V and 8 bases from J, the gap between germline ends came to 15 bases. The CDR3 is 13 residues long. The CDR3 DNA sequence: TGTGCCAGCAGCAGCCCCGATTCATTCGGCTACACCTTC. It is translated as CASSSPDSFGYTF. Drawing the rest from reference TRBV7-9 and TRBJ1-2, the complete variable domain is DTGVSQNPRHKITKRGQNVTFRCDPISEHNRLYWYRQTLGQGPEFLTYFQNEAQLEKSRLLSDRFSAERPKGSFSTLEIQRTEQGDSAMYLCASSSPDSFGYTFGSGTRLTVV.

This clone appeared once. The chain employs TRBV6-2 or TRBV6-3 and TRBJ2-2, with TRBD2 matching 13 bases. CDR1 and CDR2 (germline): MNHEY, SVGEGT. V trimming: 0 bases; J trimming: 3 bases; junction bases outside the gene matches: 1. This CDR3 contains 17 residues. The CDR3 region is CASSYSTSGGYTGELFF. The CDR3, as DNA: TGTGCCAGCAGTTACTCGACTAGCGGGGGGTACACCGGGGAGCTGTTTTTT.

This chain uses TRBV3-1 (or the pseudogene TRBV3-2) with TRBJ2-2; D not resolved. V was trimmed by 4 bases and J by 1 base, leaving 7 bases between them. The germline gives CDR1 LGHDT, CDR2 YNNKEL (reference sequence). The CDR3 totals 14 residues. CDR3 nucleotide sequence: TGTGCCAGCAGCCCTGGGCGGAACACCGGGGAGCTGTTTTTT. Protein: CASSPGRNTGELFF.

The gene calls are TRBV18 and TRBJ1-1; maybe TRBD1 (6 bases). The CDR3 loop spans 13 amino acids. Germline V gives CDR1 KGHSH, CDR2 LQKENI. Trimming removed 5 bases at V and 1 base at J, with 8 bases between. CDR3 in DNA: TGTGCCAGCTCAAAACAGGGGAACACTGAAGCTTTCTTT. It translates to CASSKQGNTEAFF.